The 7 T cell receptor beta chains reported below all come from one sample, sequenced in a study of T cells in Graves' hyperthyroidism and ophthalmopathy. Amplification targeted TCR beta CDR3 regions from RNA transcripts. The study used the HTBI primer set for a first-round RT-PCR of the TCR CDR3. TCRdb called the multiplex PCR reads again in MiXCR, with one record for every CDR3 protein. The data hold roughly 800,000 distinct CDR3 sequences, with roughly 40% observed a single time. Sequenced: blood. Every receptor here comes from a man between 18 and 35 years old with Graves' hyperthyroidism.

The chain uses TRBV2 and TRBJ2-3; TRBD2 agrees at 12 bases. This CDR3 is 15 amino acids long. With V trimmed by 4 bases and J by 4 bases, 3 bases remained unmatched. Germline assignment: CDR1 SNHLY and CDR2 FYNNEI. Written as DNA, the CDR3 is TGTGCCAGCAGTGGTCTAGCGGGGGGGCCAGATACGCAGTATTTT. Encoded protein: CASSGLAGGPDTQYF.

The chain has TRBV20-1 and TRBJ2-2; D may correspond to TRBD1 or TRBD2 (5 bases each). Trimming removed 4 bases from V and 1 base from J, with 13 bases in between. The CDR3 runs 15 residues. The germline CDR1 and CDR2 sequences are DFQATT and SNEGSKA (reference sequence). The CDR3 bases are TGCAGTGCTATGCCGGGGCGGAAGAACACCGGGGAGCTGTTTTTT. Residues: CSAMPGRKNTGELFF.

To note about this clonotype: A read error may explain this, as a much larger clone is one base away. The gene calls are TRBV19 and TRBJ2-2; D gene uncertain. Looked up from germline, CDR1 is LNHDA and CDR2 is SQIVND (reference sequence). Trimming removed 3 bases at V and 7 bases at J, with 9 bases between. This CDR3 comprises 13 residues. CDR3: CASSILVSGELFF. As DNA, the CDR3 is TGTGCCAGTAGTATTCTCGTCAGCGGGGAGCTGTTTTTT.

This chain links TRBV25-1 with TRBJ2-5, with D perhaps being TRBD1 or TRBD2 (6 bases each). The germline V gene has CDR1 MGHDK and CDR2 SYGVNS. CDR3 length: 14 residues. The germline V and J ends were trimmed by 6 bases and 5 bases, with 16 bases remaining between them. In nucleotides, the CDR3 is TGTGCCAGCAGCCTTCGAGGGGGGCCGGAGACCCAGTACTTC. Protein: CASSLRGGPETQYF.

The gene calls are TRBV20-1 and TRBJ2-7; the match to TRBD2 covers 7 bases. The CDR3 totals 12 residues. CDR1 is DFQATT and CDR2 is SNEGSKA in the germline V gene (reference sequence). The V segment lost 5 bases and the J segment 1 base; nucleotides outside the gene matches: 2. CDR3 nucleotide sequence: TGCAGTGCTCGGGGGGAGTCCTACGAGCAGTACTTC. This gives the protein CSARGESYEQYF.

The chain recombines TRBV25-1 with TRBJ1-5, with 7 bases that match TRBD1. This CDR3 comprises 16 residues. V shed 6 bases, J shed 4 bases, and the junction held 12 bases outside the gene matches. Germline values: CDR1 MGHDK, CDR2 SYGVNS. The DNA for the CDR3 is TGTGCCAGCAGGGTTCCGACAGGGAGTGTGAATCAGCCCCAGCATTTT. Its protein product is CASRVPTGSVNQPQHF.

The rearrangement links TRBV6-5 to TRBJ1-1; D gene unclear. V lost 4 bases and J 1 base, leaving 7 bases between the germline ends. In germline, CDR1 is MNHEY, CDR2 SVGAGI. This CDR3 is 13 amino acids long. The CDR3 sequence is CASSWNPNTEAFF. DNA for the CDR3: TGTGCCAGCAGTTGGAATCCGAACACTGAAGCTTTCTTT.